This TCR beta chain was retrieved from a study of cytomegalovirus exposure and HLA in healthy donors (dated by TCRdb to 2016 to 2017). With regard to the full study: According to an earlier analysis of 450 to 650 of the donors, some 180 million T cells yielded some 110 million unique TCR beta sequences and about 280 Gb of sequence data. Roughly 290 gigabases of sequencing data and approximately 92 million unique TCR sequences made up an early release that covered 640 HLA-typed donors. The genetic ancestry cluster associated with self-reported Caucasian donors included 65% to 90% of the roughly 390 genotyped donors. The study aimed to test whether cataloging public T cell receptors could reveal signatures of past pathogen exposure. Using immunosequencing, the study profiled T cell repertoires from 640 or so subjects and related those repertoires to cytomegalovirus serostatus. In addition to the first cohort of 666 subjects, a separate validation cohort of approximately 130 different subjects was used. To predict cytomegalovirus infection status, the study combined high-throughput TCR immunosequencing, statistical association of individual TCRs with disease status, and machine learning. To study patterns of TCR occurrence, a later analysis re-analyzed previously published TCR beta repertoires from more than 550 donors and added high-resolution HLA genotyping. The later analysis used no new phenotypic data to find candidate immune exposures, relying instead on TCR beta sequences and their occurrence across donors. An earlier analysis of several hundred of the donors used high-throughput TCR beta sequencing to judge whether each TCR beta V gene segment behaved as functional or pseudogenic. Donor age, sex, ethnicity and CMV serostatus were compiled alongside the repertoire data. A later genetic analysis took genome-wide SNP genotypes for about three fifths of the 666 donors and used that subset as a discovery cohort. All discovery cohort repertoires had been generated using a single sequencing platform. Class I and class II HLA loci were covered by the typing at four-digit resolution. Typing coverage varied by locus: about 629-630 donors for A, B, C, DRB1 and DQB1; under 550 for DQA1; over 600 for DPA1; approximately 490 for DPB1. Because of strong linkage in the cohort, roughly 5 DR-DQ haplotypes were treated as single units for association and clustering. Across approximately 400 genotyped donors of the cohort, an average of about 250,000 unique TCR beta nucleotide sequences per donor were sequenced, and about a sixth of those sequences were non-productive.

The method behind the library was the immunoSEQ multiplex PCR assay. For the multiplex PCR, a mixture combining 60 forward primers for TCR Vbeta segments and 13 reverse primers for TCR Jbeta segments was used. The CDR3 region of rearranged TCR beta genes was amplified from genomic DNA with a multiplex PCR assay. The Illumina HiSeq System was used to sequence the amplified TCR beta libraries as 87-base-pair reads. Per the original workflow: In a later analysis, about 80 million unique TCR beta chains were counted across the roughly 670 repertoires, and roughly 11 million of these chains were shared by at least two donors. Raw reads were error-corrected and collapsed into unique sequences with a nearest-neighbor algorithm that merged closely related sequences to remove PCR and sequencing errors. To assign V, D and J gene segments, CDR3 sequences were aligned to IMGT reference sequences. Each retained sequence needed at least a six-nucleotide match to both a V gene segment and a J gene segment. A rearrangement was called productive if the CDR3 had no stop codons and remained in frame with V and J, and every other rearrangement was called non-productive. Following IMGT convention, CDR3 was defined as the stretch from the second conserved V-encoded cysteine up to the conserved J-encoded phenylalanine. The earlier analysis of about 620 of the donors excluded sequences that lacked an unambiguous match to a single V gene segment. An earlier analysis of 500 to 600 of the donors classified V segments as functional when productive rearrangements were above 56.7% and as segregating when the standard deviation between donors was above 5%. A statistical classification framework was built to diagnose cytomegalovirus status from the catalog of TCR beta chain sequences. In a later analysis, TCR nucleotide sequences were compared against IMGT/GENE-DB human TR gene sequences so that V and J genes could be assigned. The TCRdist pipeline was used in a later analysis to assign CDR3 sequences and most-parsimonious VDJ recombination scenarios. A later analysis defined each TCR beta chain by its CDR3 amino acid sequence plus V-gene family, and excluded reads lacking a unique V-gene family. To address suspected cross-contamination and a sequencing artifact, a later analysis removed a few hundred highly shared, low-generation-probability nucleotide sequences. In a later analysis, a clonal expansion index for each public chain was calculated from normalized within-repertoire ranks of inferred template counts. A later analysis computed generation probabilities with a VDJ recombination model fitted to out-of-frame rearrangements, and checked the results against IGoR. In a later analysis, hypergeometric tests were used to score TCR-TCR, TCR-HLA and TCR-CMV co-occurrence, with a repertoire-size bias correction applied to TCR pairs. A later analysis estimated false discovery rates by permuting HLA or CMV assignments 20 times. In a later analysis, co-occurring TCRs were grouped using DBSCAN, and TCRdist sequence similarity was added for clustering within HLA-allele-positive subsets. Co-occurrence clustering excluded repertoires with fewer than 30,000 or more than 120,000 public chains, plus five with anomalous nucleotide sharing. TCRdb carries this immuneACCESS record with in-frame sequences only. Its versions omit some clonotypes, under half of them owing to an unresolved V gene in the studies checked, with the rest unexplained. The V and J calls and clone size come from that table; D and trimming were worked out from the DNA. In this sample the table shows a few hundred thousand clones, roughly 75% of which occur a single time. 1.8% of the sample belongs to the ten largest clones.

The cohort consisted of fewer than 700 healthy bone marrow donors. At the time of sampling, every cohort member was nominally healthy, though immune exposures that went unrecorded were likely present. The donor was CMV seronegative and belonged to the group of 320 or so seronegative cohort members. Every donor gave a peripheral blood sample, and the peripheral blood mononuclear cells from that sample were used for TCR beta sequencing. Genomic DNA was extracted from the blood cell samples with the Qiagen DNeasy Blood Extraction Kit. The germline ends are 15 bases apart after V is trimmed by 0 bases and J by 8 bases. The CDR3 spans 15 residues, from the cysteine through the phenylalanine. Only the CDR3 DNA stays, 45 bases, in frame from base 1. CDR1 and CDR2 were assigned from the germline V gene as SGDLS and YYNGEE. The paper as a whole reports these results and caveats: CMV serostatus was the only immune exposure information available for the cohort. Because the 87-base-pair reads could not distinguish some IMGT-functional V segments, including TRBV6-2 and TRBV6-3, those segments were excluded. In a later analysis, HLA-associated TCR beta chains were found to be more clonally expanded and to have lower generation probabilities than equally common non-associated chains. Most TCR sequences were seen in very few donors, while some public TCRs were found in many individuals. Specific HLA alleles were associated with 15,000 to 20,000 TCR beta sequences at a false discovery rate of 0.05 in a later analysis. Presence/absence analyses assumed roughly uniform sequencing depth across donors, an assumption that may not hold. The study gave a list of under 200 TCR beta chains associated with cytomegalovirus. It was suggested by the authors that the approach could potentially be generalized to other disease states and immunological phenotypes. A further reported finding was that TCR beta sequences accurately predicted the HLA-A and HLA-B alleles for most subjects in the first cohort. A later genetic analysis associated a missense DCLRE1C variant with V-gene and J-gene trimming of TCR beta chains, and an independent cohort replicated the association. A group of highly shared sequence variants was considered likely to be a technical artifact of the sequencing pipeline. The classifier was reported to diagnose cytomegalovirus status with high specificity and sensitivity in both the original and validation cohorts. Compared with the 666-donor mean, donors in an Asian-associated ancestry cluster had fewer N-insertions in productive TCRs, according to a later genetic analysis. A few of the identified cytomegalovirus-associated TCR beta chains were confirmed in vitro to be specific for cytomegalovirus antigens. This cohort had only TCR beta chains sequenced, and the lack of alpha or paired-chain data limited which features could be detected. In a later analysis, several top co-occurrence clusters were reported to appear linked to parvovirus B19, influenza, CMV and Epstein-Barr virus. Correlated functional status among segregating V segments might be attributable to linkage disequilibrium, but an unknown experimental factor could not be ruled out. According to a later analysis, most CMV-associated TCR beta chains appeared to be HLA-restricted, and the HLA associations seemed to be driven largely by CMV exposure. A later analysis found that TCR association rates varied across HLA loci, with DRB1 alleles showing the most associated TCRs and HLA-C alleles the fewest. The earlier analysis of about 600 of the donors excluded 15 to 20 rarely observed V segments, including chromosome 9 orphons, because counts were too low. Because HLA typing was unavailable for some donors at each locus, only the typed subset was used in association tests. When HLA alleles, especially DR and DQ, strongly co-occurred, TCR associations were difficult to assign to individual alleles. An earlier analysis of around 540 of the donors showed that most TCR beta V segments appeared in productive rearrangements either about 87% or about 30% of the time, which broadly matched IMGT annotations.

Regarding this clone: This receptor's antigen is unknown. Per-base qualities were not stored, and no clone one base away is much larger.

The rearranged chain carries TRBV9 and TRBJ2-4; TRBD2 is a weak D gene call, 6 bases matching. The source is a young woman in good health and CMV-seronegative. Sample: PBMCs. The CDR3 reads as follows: CASSVGALAGHIQYF. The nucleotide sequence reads TGTGCCAGCAGCGTAGGGGCGCTTGCGGGACACATTCAGTACTTC.